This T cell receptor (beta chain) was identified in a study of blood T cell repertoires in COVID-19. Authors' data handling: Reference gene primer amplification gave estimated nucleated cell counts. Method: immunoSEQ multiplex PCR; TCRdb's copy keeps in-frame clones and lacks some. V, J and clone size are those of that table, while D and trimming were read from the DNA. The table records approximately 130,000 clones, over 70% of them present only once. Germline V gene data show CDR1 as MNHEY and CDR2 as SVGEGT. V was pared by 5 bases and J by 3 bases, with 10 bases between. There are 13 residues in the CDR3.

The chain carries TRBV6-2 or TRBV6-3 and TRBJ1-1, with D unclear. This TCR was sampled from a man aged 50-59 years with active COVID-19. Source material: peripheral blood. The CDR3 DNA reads TGTGCCAGCAGTCCCCCCGGGGACACTGAAGCTTTCTTT. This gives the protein CASSPPGDTEAFF.